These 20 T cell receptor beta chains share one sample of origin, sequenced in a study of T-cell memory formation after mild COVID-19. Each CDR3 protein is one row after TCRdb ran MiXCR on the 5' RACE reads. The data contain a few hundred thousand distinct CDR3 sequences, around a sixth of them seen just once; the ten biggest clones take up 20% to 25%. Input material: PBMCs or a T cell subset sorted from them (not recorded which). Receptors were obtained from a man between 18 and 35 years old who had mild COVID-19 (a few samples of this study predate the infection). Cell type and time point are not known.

The CDR3 sequence is CASKGNSGGETQYF. CDR3 coding DNA: TGTGCCAGTAAGGGTAATTCGGGAGGGGAGACCCAGTACTTC. The chain uses TRBV19 and TRBJ2-5, with 8 bases identical to TRBD2. CDR1 and CDR2 from the germline V gene are LNHDA and SQIVND (reference sequence). The ends lost 7 bases at V and 5 bases at J; junction bases unmatched: 9. This CDR3 has 14 amino acids.

The CDR3 sequence is CASSLAMGEDTEAFF. The CDR3 DNA follows: TGTGCCAGCAGCTTAGCGATGGGAGAAGACACTGAAGCTTTCTTT. The chain links TRBV7-9 to TRBJ1-1; D call uncertain. V shed 0 bases and J shed 3 bases, with 11 bases lying between them. Germline V CDR1 and CDR2: SEHNR, FQNEAQ (reference sequence). The CDR3 is made up of 15 amino acids. Full variable domain (rest looked up from reference TRBV7-9 and TRBJ1-1): DTGVSQNPRHKITKRGQNVTFRCDPISEHNRLYWYRQTLGQGPEFLTYFQNEAQLEKSRLLSDRFSAERPKGSFSTLEIQRTEQGDSAMYLCASSLAMGEDTEAFFGQGTRLTVV.

The CDR3, as DNA: TGTGCCAGCAGGAAGCCGACTAGCGGGGCACCAGATACGCAGTATTTT. The encoded protein is CASRKPTSGAPDTQYF. The chain employs TRBV12-3 or TRBV12-4 and TRBJ2-3, with 11 bases identical to TRBD2. This CDR3 has 16 residues. Germline trimming cut 6 bases from V and 4 bases from J; bases unmatched to any gene: 9.

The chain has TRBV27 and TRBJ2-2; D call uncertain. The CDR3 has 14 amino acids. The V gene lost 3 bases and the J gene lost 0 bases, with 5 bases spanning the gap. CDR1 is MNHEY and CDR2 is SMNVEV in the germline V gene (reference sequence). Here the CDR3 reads CASSFVANTGELFF. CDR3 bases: TGTGCCAGCAGTTTTGTCGCGAACACCGGGGAGCTGTTTTTT.

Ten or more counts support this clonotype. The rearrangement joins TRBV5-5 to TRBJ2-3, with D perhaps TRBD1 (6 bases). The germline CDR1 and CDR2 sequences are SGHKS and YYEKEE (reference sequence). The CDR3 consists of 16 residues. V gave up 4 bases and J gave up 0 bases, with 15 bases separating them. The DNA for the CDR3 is TGTGCCAGCAGCCCCGCCGGGACATATAGCACAGATACGCAGTATTTT. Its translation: CASSPAGTYSTDTQYF.

DNA of the CDR3: TGTGCCAGCAACGAGCGGTACACAGATACGCAGTATTTT. The encoded protein is CASNERYTDTQYF. The J gene is TRBJ2-3, the V gene TRBV2; D might be TRBD2 (5 bases). Per germline, CDR1 SNHLY and CDR2 FYNNEI. Trimming shortened V by 7 bases and J by 2 bases, and 10 bases separated the two germline ends. This CDR3 region has 13 residues. Variable domain in full (rest from reference TRBV2 and TRBJ2-3): EPEVTQTPSHQVTQMGQEVILRCVPISNHLYFYWYRQILGQKVEFLVSFYNNEISEKSEIFDDQFSVERPDGSNFTLKIRSTKLEDSAMYFCASNERYTDTQYFGPGTRLTVL.

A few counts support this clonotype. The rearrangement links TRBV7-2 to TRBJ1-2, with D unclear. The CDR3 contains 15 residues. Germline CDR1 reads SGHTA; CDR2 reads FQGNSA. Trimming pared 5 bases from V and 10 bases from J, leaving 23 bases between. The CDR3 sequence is CASSPGGTFPDDYTF. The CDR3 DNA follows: TGTGCCAGCAGCCCAGGAGGCACATTCCCCGACGACTACACCTTC. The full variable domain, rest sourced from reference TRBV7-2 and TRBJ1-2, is GAGVSQSPSNKVTEKGKDVELRCDPISGHTALYWYRQSLGQGLEFLIYFQGNSAPDKSGLPSDRFSAERTGGSVSTLTIQRTQQEDSAVYLCASSPGGTFPDDYTFGSGTRLTVV.

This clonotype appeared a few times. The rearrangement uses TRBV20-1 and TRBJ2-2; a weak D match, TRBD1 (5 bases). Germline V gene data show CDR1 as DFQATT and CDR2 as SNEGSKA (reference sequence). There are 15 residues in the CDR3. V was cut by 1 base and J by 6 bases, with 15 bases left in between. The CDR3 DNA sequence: TGCAGTGCTAGAGGGGGCCTAAGGACGGCCGGGGAGCTGTTTTTT. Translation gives CSARGGLRTAGELFF.

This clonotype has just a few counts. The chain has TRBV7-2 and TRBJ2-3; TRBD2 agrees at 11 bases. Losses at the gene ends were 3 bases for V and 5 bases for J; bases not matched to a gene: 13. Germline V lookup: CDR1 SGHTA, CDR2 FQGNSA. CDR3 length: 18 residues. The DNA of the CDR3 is TGTGCCAGCAGCTTCGTAGCGGGGGGGCCCGTTTCCAGAGATACGCAGTATTTT. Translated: CASSFVAGGPVSRDTQYF.

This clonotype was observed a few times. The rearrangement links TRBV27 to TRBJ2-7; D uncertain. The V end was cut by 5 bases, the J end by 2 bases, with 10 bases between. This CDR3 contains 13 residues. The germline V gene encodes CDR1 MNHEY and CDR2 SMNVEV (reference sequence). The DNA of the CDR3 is TGTGCCAGCAGTCCAGACCTTACCTACGAGCAGTACTTC. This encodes CASSPDLTYEQYF.

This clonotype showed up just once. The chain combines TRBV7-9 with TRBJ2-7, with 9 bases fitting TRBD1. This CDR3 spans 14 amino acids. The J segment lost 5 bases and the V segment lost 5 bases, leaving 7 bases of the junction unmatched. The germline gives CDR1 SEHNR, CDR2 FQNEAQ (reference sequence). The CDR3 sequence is CASSRGQGGDEQYF. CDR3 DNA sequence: TGTGCCAGCAGCCGGGGACAGGGTGGAGACGAGCAGTACTTC.

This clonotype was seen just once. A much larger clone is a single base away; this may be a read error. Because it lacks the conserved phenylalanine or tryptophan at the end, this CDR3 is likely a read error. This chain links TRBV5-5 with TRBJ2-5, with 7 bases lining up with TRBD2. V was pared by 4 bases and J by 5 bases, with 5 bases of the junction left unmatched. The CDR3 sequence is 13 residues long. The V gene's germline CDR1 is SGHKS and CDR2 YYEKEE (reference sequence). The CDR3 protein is CASSAGVRETQYL. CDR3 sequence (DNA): TGTGCCAGCAGCGCGGGAGTCAGGGAGACCCAGTACTTA.

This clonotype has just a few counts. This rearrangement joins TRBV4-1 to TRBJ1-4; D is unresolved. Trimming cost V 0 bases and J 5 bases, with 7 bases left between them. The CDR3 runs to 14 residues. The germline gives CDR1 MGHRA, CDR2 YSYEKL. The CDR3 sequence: CASSQDTVNEKLFF. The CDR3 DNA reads TGCGCCAGCAGCCAAGATACCGTAAATGAAAAACTGTTTTTT.

CDR3 nucleotide sequence: TGTGCCAGTTTAGAGCCTCGGGGACAGCTTCCCTACGAGCAGTACGTC. It encodes CASLEPRGQLPYEQYV. The chain is built from TRBV19 and TRBJ2-7, with TRBD1 matching 7 bases. Trimming removed 8 bases from V and 2 bases from J; junction bases left unmatched: 15. Per germline, CDR1 LNHDA and CDR2 SQIVND (reference sequence). There are 16 residues in the CDR3.

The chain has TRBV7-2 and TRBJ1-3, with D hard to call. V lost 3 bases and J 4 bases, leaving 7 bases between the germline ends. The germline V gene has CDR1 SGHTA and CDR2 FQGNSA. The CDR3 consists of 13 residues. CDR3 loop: CASSLVGGNTIYF. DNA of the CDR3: TGTGCCAGCAGCTTGGTGGGGGGAAACACCATATATTTT.

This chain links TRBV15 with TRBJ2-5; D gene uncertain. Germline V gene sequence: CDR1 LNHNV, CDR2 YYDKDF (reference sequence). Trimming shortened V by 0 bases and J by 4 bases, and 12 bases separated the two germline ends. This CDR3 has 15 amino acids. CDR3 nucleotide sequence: TGTGCCACCAGCAGAGAGCGGCCTTGGGGAGAGACCCAGTACTTC. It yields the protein CATSRERPWGETQYF.

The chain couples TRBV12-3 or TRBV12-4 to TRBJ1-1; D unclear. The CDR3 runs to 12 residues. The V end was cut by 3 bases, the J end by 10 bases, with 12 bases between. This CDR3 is CASSFRPDRAFF. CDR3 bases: TGTGCCAGCAGTTTTCGGCCGGACCGAGCTTTCTTT.

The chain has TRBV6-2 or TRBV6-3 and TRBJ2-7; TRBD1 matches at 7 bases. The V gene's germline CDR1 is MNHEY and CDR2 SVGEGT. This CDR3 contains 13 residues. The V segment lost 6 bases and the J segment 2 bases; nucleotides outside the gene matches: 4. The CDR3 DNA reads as TGTGCCAGCAGAGGTAGGGGGCCCTACGAGCAGTACGTC. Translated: CASRGRGPYEQYV.

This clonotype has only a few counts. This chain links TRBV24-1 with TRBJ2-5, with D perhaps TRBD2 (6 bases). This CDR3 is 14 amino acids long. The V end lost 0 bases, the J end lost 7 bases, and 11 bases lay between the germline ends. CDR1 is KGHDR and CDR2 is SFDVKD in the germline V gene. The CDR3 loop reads CATSDLQEGPTQYF. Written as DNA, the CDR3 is TGTGCCACCAGTGATTTGCAGGAGGGGCCGACCCAGTACTTC.

The CDR3: CASSPQSREQYF. In nucleotides, the CDR3 is TGCGCCAGCAGCCCGCAAAGCAGGGAGCAGTACTTC. The V and J genes are TRBV4-1 and TRBJ2-7; unclear D gene. From germline, CDR1 is MGHRA and CDR2 YSYEKL. Between the trimmed V and J ends, which lost 4 bases and 7 bases, there was a span of 11 bases. This CDR3 spans 12 amino acids.